This T cell receptor beta chain was sequenced during a study of blood T cell repertoires in COVID-19. This clone appeared once. The CDR3 consists of 14 residues. Trimming removed 6 bases at V and 8 bases at J, with 17 bases between. The germline V gene has CDR1 MGHDK and CDR2 SYGVNS. Here immunoSEQ multiplex PCR was the method, and the copy in TCRdb shows in-frame clones only, minus some. The sample includes about 100,000 clones, 85% to 90% of them seen just once. V and J are TRBV25-1 and TRBJ2-1; D may be TRBD2 (6 bases). The clonotype was recovered from a man in his forties or fifties with acute or convalescent COVID-19. Sequenced input: peripheral blood. As DNA, the CDR3 is TGTGCCAGCAGCCCACCGGGGGTAGTGTATGAGCAGTTCTTC. It codes for CASSPPGVVYEQFF.